The TCR beta chain described here comes from a study of cytomegalovirus exposure and HLA in healthy donors. V dropped 4 bases and J dropped 4; count of bases not matched to a gene: 6. The length of the CDR3 is 15 residues. Germline lookup yields CDR1 SGHRS and CDR2 YFSETQ. Donors consisted of healthy bone marrow donors. As for this clone: The antigen is undetermined.

Study-wide points: Beyond CMV serostatus, there was no information to go on about immune exposure. As was reported, the HLA-A and HLA-B alleles of most subjects were accurately predicted from TCR beta sequences.

The study ran its PCR with 60 Vbeta and 13 Jbeta primers. The method was immunoSEQ multiplex PCR; TCRdb's version includes in-frame clones alone and lacks a portion of them. The sample lists roughly 190,000 clones; roughly 13% were seen once. Sequences were obtained from PBMCs. The rearrangement uses TRBV5-1 and TRBJ2-3; 10 bases agree with TRBD1. This clonotype originated in a man aged 50 to 60 in good health and CMV-seropositive. CDR3 amino acids: CASSGGQGIADTQYF. CDR3 nucleotide sequence: TGCGCCAGCAGCGGGGGACAGGGGATCGCAGATACGCAGTATTTT.